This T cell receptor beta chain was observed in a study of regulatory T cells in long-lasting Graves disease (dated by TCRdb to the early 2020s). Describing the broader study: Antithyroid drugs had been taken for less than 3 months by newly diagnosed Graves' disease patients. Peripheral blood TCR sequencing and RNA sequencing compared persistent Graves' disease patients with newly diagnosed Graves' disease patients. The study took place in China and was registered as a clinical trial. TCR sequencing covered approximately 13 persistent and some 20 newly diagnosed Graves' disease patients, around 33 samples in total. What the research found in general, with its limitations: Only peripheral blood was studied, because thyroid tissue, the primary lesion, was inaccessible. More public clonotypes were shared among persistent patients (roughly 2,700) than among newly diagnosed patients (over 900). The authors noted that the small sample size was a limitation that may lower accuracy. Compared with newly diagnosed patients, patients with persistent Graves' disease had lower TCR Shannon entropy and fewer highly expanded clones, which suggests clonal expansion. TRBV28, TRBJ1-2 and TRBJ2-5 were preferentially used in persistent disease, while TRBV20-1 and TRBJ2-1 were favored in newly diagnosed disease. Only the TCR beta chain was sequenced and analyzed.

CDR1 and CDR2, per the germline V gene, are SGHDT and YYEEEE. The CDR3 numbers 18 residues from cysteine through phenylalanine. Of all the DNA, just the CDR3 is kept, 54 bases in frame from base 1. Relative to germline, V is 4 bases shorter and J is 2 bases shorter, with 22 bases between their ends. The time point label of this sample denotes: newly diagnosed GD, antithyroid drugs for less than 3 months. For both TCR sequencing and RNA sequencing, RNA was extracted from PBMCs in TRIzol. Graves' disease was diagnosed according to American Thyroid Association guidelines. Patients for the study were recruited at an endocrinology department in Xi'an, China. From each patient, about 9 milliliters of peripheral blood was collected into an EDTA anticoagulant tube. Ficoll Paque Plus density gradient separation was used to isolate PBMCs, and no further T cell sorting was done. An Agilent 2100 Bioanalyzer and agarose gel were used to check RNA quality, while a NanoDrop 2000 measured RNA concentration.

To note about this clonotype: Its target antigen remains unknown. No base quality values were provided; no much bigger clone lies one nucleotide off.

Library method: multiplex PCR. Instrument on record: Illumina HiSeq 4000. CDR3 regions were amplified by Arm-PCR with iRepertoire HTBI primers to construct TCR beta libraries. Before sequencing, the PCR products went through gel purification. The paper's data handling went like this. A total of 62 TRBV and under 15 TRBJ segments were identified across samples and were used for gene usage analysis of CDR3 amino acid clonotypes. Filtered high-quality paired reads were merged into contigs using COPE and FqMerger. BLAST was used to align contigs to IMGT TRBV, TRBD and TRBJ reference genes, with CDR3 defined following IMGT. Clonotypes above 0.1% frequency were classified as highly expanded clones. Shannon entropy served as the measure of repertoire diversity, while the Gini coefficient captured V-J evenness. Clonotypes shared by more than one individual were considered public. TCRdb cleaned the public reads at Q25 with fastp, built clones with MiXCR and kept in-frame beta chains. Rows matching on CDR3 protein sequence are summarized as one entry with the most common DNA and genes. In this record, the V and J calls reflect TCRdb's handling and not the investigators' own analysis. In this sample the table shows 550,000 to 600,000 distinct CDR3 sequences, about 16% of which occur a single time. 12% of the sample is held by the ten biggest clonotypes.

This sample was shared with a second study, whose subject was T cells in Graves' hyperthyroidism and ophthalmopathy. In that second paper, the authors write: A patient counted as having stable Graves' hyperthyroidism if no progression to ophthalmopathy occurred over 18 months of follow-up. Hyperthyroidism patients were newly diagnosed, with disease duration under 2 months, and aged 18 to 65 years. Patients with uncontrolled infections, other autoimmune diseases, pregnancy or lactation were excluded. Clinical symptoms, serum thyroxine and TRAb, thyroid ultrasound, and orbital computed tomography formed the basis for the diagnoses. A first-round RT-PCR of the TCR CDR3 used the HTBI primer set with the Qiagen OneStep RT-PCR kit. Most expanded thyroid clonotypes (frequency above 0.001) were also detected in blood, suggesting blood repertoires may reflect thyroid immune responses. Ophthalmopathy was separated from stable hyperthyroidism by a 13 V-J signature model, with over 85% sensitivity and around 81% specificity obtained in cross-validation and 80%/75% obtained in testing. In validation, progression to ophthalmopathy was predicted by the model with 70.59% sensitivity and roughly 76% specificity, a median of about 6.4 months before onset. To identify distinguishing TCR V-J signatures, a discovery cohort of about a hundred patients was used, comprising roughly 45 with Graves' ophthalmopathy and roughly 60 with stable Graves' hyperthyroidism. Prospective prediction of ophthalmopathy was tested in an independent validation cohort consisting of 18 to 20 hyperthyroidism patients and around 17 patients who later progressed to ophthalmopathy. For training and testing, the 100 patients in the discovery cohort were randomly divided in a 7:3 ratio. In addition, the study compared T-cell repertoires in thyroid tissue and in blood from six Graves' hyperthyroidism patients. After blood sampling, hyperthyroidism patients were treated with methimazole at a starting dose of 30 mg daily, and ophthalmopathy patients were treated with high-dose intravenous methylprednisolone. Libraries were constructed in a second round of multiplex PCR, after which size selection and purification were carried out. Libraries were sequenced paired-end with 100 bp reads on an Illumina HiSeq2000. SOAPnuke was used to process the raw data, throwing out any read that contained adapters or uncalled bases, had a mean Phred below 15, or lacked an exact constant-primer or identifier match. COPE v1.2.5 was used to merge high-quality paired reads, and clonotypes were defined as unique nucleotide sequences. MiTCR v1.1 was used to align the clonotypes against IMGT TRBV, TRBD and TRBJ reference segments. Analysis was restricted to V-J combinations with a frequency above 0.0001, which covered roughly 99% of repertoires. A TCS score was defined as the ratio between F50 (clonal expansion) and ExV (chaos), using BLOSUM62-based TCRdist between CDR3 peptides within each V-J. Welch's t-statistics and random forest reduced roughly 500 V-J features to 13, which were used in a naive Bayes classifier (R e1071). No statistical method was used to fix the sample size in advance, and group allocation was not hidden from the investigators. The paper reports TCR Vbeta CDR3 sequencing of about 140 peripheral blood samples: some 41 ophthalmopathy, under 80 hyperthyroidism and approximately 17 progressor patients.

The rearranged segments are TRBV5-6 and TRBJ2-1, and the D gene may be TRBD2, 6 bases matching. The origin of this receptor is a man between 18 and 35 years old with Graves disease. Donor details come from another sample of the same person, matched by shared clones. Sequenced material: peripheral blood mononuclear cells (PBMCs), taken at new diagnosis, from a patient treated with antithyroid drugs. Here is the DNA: TGTGCCAGCAGCCATACGGTCGTCCGGGAGTACCCCTACAATGAGCAGTTCTTC. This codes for CASSHTVVREYPYNEQFF.